The rows below give T cell receptor beta chains drawn from one sample of a study of blood T cells in healthy people across ages. TCRdb fed the 5' RACE reads into MiXCR, producing one record per CDR3 protein. Found here are about 640,000 distinct CDR3 sequences, approximately 30% of them singletons; the top ten hold about 15%. Specimen: blood. These receptors all come from a woman at least 80 years old in good health. The CDR3 runs from the conserved cysteine through the conserved F or W. A D gene is named only where the DNA matches it firmly. Size is stated for part of the rows, as once, few or many counts, or as a class when the clone is expanded.

cdr3_aa cdr3_nt clone_size j_call d_call v_call
CASSSPDSQETQYF TGTGCCAGCAGCTCCCCGGACAGTCAAGAGACCCAGTACTTC many TRBJ2-5 . TRBV7-8
CASSHLSNTQYF TGTGCCAGCAGCCACCTTTCCAATACGCAGTATTTT many TRBJ2-3 . TRBV7-2
CASSHDQNTEAFF TGTGCCAGCAGCCACGACCAGAACACTGAAGCTTTCTTT . TRBJ1-1 . TRBV4-2
CASSVRGAGPYEQYF TGTGCCAGCAGCGTACGGGGCGCGGGTCCCTACGAGCAGTACTTC few TRBJ2-7 . TRBV9
CASSYGTRGSTDTQYF TGTGCCAGCAGTTACGGTACCAGGGGAAGCACAGATACGCAGTATTTT . TRBJ2-3 . TRBV6-2/TRBV6-3
CASSQGTGGDTEAFF TGTGCCAGCAGCCAAGGGACAGGGGGTGACACTGAAGCTTTCTTT few TRBJ1-1 TRBD1 TRBV4-2
CSALTVGGGSPRHF . few TRBJ1-6 . TRBV20-1
CASSPDTDEGYGYTF TGTGCCAGCAGCCCGGACACGGACGAGGGGTATGGCTACACCTTC medium-sized TRBJ1-2 . TRBV7-2
CASSLWAGRGVNNEQFF TGTGCCAGCAGTTTATGGGCGGGACGGGGGGTAAACAATGAGCAGTTCTTC many TRBJ2-1 TRBD2 TRBV27
CASSLAGQGAYGHTF TGTGCCAGCAGCTTGGCGGGACAGGGGGCATATGGCCACACCTTC . TRBJ1-2 TRBD1 TRBV5-6
CASSPRSDNYGYTF TGTGCCAGCTCACCACGGTCGGACAACTATGGCTACACCTTC many TRBJ1-2 . TRBV18
CASSSGRARGSFDTQYF TGTGCCAGCAGCTCCGGTAGGGCTAGGGGGTCATTCGATACGCAGTATTTT many TRBJ2-3 . TRBV7-2
CSVQFLTESAEKLFF TGCAGCGTTCAATTTCTGACAGAATCGGCAGAAAAACTGTTTTTT few TRBJ1-4 . TRBV29-1
CASLPGQDSYEQYF TGTGCCAGCTTACCGGGACAGGACTCCTACGAGCAGTACTTC many TRBJ2-7 TRBD1 TRBV18
CTSSPYRGSYEQYF TGTACCAGCAGCCCCTACAGGGGATCCTACGAGCAGTACTTC few TRBJ2-7 TRBD1 TRBV7-8
CASSLDRAAMTGVNGYTF TGTGCCAGCAGCTTAGATAGAGCAGCAATGACAGGGGTAAATGGCTACACCTTC many TRBJ1-2 TRBD1 TRBV7-3
CASSINRTPLQYF TGTGCCAGCAGCATTAACAGGACTCCCTTGCAGTACTTC . TRBJ2-7 . TRBV11-2
CASSRGGSAPVVSNEQFF TGTGCCAGCAGCCGGGGCGGGAGCGCCCCGGTCGTCTCCAATGAGCAGTTCTTC few TRBJ2-1 TRBD2 TRBV4-2
CASSSGQGVGGYTF TGTGCCAGCAGCTCGGGACAGGGGGTGGGTGGCTACACCTTC many TRBJ1-2 TRBD1 TRBV7-2
CASSPIGSYNEQFF TGTGCCAGCAGCCCAATCGGGAGCTACAATGAGCAGTTCTTC many TRBJ2-1 . TRBV11-2
CASSREGVSTEAFF TGTGCCAGCAGTCGGGAGGGGGTGAGCACTGAAGCTTTCTTT . TRBJ1-1 . TRBV6-2/TRBV6-3
CASSTDRSPWNGYTF TGTGCCAGCAGTACAGACAGGTCCCCATGGAATGGCTACACCTTC . TRBJ1-2 . TRBV28
CASSPGTSGLGDTQYF TGTGCCAGCAGCCCCGGGACTAGCGGCCTTGGAGATACGCAGTATTTT many TRBJ2-3 TRBD2 TRBV7-2
CASSLQGAFTDTQYF TGTGCCAGCAGCCTACAGGGTGCATTCACAGATACGCAGTATTTT many TRBJ2-3 . TRBV3-1
CASSQVRGGGTEAFF TGTGCCAGCAGCCAAGTAAGGGGAGGGGGCACTGAAGCTTTCTTT many TRBJ1-1 . TRBV4-2
CASSGRGGRALETQYF TGTGCCAGCAGCGGTCGAGGCGGCAGGGCCCTAGAGACCCAGTACTTC . TRBJ2-5 . TRBV2
CASSLRSAEETQYF TGTGCCAGCAGCTTAAGGTCGGCAGAAGAGACCCAGTACTTC many TRBJ2-5 . TRBV13
CASSLQTSGGYNEQFF TGCGCCAGCAGCTTGCAGACTAGCGGGGGATACAATGAGCAGTTCTTC many TRBJ2-1 TRBD2 TRBV5-1
CAISSTSGGAGEQFF TGTGCCATCAGCTCAACTAGCGGGGGGGCCGGCGAGCAGTTCTTC many TRBJ2-1 TRBD2 TRBV10-3
CASRTGQGLNQPQHF TGTGCCAGCAGGACCGGACAGGGACTCAATCAGCCCCAGCATTTT many TRBJ1-5 TRBD1 TRBV12-3/TRBV12-4
CASSYGSNQPQHF TGTGCCAGCAGTTACGGAAGCAATCAGCCCCAGCATTTT many TRBJ1-5 . TRBV12-3/TRBV12-4
CATSRARGTGYNEQFF TGTGCCACCAGCAGAGCCCGCGGGACAGGATACAATGAGCAGTTCTTC many TRBJ2-1 TRBD1 TRBV15
CASSPQLSGGTDTQYF TGTGCCAGCTCACCACAGTTGTCCGGGGGCACAGATACGCAGTATTTT many TRBJ2-3 . TRBV18
CASSLGGGRYGYTF TGTGCCAGCAGCTTAGGAGGAGGACGCTATGGCTACACCTTC many TRBJ1-2 . TRBV7-2
CASSPWAGFYEQYF TGTGCCAGCAGCCCTTGGGCAGGGTTCTACGAGCAGTACTTC many TRBJ2-7 . TRBV11-2
CASSLRGGNTGELFF TGTGCCAGCAGTTTGCGAGGGGGGAACACCGGGGAGCTGTTTTTT few TRBJ2-2 . TRBV12-3/TRBV12-4
CASSPRAGGLGGYTF TGTGCCAGCAGCCCAAGGGCAGGGGGCCTCGGAGGCTACACCTTC many TRBJ1-2 TRBD1 TRBV7-9
CASSVGASGTSGANVLTF TGTGCCAGCAGCGTAGGTGCCTCAGGGACCTCTGGGGCCAACGTCCTGACTTTC many TRBJ2-6 . TRBV9
CASSLGIGDTEAFF TGTGCCAGCAGCTTAGGAATCGGTGACACTGAAGCTTTCTTT many TRBJ1-1 . TRBV7-2
CASSFPWGLADNEQFF TGTGCCAGCAGCTTCCCGTGGGGACTAGCGGACAATGAGCAGTTCTTC . TRBJ2-1 TRBD2 TRBV7-2
CASSLAWGNTGELFF TGCGCCAGCAGTCTCGCGTGGGGGAACACCGGGGAGCTGTTTTTT few TRBJ2-2 . TRBV4-3
CASSTQTGQSLLNTEAFF TGTGCCAGTAGTACGCAAACGGGACAGAGCCTACTGAACACTGAAGCTTTCTTT . TRBJ1-1 TRBD1 TRBV19
CASSQVADTYSTDTQYF TGTGCCAGCAGCCAAGTCGCCGACACATATAGCACAGATACGCAGTATTTT many TRBJ2-3 . TRBV4-2
CASTRGQGDTEAFF TGTGCCAGCACCCGAGGACAGGGCGACACTGAAGCTTTCTTT few TRBJ1-1 TRBD1 TRBV5-4
CASSGDGAGGDTQYF TGTGCCAGCAGTGGGGACGGGGCAGGGGGAGATACGCAGTATTTT . TRBJ2-3 TRBD1 TRBV2
CATSNPSGGIQETQYF TGTGCCACCAGCAACCCTAGCGGGGGGATACAAGAGACCCAGTACTTC many TRBJ2-5 TRBD2 TRBV15
CASSLNPTNEKLFF TGCGCCAGCAGCTTGAACCCAACTAATGAAAAACTGTTTTTT . TRBJ1-4 . TRBV5-1
CAREKTGDRATGELFF TGTGCCAGGGAAAAAACAGGGGATCGGGCCACCGGGGAGCTGTTTTTT . TRBJ2-2 TRBD1 TRBV6-2/TRBV6-3
CASSLPEAFF TGTGCCAGCTCCCTCCCTGAAGCTTTCTTT few TRBJ1-1 . TRBV6-6
CASTDGSNYGYTF TGTGCCAGCACCGACGGCTCTAACTATGGCTACACCTTC many TRBJ1-2 . TRBV9